The T cell receptor (beta chain) under discussion was sequenced for a study of response to subunit inactivated influenza vaccine. Study findings and constraints: That few new T cells are recruited by each seasonal influenza vaccination was the authors' suggestion.

The germline V gene encodes CDR1 MNHNS and CDR2 SASEGT. The CDR3 is 15 amino acids. Trimming removed 6 bases from V and 5 bases from J, with 17 bases in between. TCRdb reprocessed the RT-PCR reads via MiXCR and lists one record per CDR3 protein. This sample has 650,000 to 800,000 distinct CDR3 sequences, with roughly 14% found just once. This clonotype was counted a few times. Its cognate antigen is unknown. Here the sequenced sample was PBMCs from blood, taken 14 to 15 days before vaccination. The sequence was obtained from a man aged 50 to 60 who received an inactivated influenza vaccine. The chain joins TRBV6-1 to TRBJ2-1, with D perhaps TRBD1 or TRBD2 (5 bases each). The CDR3 nucleotides are TGTGCCAGCAGCCTCCTCGGGGCACCCGACAATGAGCAGTTCTTC. Translation: CASSLLGAPDNEQFF.